This T cell receptor beta chain is drawn from a study of CD8 T cells in Susac syndrome (dated by TCRdb to the late 2010s). Background on the whole study: Whether CD8+ T cell activation and differentiation in Susac syndrome was antigen driven was tested using repertoire sequencing.

Overall results and qualifications from the work: The TCR sequencing and HLA analysis was acknowledged to have included a relatively small number of individuals.

RNA was extracted with the RNeasy kit and roughly 0.45 to 1 ug was reverse transcribed using random hexamers. TCR beta CDR3 regions were amplified with the immunoSEQ multiplex PCR assay covering 54 Vbeta and 13 Jbeta segments. Bias from PCR amplification was corrected by using a synthetic template baseline for primer optimization and for computational correction. In the authors' own workflow: Reads were assigned to V, D and J genes according to IMGT and analyzed in immunoSEQ Analyzer, with only productive sequences retained. To calculate clonality, Shannon entropy was normalized by log2 of the number of productive unique sequences and then subtracted from one. For each patient and control, public and private clones were evaluated within the 100 most prevalent clones. Clones were defined as Susac-specific when absent from the healthy and MS cohorts, from some 1,100 published viral clones and from other ImmuneACCESS disease sequences. TCRdb reran the public reads through fastp at Q25 and MiXCR, keeping productive beta chains. Rows are combined by CDR3 protein, so each entry shows the most common genes and DNA. TCRdb assigned the V and J calls; the authors' analysis was not used. The sample records roughly 200,000 distinct CDR3 sequences, roughly 95% of which are singletons. The ten largest clones capture 0.093% of the sample.

High-throughput TCR beta sequencing profiled peripheral blood CD8+ and CD4+ T cells from healthy donors, Susac syndrome patients and multiple sclerosis patients. The multiple sclerosis controls were treatment-naive patients who had stable or active relapsing-remitting disease and met the revised McDonald criteria. Bulk CD8+ and CD4+ T cells were purified by magnetic negative isolation, while CD8+ TEMRA cells were enriched using FACS. Blood was drawn into EDTA tubes, processed within 24 hours, and PBMCs were isolated by density gradient centrifugation. PBMCs intended for TCR sequencing were cryopreserved in liquid nitrogen and thawed later in a water bath at 37 degrees C. The sorted or isolated CD4+, CD8+ and CD8+ TEMRA cells had a purity of 90% or higher. CDR1 and CDR2, looked up from the germline V gene (reference sequence), are MNHEY and SMNVEV. Inclusive of the bounding cysteine and phenylalanine, the CDR3 is 15 residues long. Left in the record is the CDR3 DNA by itself, 45 bases read in frame from the first base. For this chain, trimming is 5 bases at the V end and 1 base at the J end, and the number of junction bases without a gene match is 6.

Note on this clonotype: The clone's antigen remains unknown. Base qualities are not at hand, and no much larger clone is one base apart.

The sample comprised CD4+ T cells from PBMCs. The sequence derives from a human donor with multiple sclerosis. The sequence is built from TRBV27 and TRBJ2-7; TRBD1 lines up with 9 middle nucleotides. Here is the DNA: TGTGCCAGCAGTCCTCCCGGGACAGGGTCCTACGAGCAGTACTTC. This encodes CASSPPGTGSYEQYF.